Only one count was recorded for the clone carrying this TCR beta chain. Its matching antigen is unknown. CD45RO-negative CD8 cells positively selected for CCR7 made up the naive population, which excluded terminally differentiated effector memory CD45RA+ cells. This sample is drawn from a study of shared clonotypes between healthy human individuals. Study-wide results and limits: Genetic and exposure-history diversity was limited by the few donors.

The data were produced by immunoSEQ multiplex PCR, yet TCRdb's version contains in-frame clones alone and is incomplete. The table has about 2.1 million clones, around 93% seen once. V lost 1 base to trimming and J lost 7 bases, with 11 bases between them. The CDR3 consists of 13 residues. The V gene's germline CDR1 is SGHDT and CDR2 YYEEEE. The chain uses TRBV5-6 and TRBJ1-1, with a weak D call TRBD1 (5 bases). Sequencing was performed on naive CD8+ T cells from PBMCs. This TCR came from a man aged 18 to 35 in good health. Some clones in this sample may be carry-over from other donors' samples. In DNA form, the CDR3 reads TGTGCCAGCAGCTTGTCTTGGGGCATTGAAGCTTTCTTT. This gives the protein CASSLSWGIEAFF.